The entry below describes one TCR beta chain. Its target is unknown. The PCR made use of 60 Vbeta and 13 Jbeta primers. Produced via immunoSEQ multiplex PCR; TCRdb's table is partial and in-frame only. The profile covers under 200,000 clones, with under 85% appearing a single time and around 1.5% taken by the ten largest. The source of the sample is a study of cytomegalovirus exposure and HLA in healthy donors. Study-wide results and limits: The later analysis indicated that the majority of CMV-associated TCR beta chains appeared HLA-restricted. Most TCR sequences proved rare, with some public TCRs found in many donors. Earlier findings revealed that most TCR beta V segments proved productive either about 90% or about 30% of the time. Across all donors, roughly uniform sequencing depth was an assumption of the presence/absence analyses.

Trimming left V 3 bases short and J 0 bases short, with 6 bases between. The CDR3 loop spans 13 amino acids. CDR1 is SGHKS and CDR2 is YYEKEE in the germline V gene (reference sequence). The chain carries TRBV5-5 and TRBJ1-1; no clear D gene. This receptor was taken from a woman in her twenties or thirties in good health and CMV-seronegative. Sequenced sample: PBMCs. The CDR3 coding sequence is TGTGCCAGCAGCTCGGGTTTGAACACTGAAGCTTTCTTT. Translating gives CASSSGLNTEAFF.